This TCR beta chain was identified in a study of cytomegalovirus exposure and HLA in healthy donors. On the study more broadly: About 180 million T cells yielded 100 million to 130 million unique TCR beta sequences, as an earlier analysis found. Regarding the study as a whole: According to an earlier analysis, most TCR beta V segments yielded productive rearrangements about 90% or about 30% of the time. An assumption of roughly uniform sequencing depth across donors underlay the presence/absence analyses.

With regard to this clone: Its antigen is not known.

The PCR was carried out with 60 Vbeta primers and 13 Jbeta primers. TCRdb's table, derived via immunoSEQ multiplex PCR, lists solely in-frame clones and lacks some. The sample yields 210,000 or so clones, over 60% seen once. There are 14 residues in the CDR3. Germline CDR1 SGHVS, CDR2 FNYEAQ. Trimming took off 1 base at V and 5 bases at J, with 11 bases between the two ends. The gene calls are TRBV7-6 and TRBJ1-1, with D possibly being TRBD1 (5 bases). This clonotype was sampled from a woman in her twenties or thirties in good health and CMV-seropositive. The sample was PBMCs. CDR3 sequence reads: CASSLGQGRTEAFF. CDR3 bases: TGTGCCAGCAGCTTAGGGCAGGGTAGAACTGAAGCTTTCTTT. Full variable domain (missing parts from reference TRBV7-6 and TRBJ1-1): GAGVSQSPRYKVTKRGQDVALRCDPISGHVSLYWYRQALGQGPEFLTYFNYEAQQDKSGLPNDRFSAERPEGSISTLTIQRTEQRDSAMYRCASSLGQGRTEAFFGQGTRLTVV.